The 17 T cell receptor beta chains listed next were all sequenced from one sample in a study of T cells in localized non-small cell lung cancer. Profiled with immunoSEQ multiplex PCR; TCRdb holds only in-frame clones, not every one. The data contain approximately 140,000 clones, roughly 90% of them singletons. Sequenced here: peripheral blood, sampled before any cancer treatment. These receptors all come from a female donor older than 55 with stage I lung adenocarcinoma.

The gene calls are TRBV28 and TRBJ2-2, with D uncertain. Germline-derived CDR1 and CDR2 are MDHEN and SYDVKM. The CDR3 length is 14 residues. The CDR3 nucleotides read TGTGCGATAAGGAACTACGCGAACACCGGGGAGCTGTTTTTT. It yields the protein CAIRNYANTGELFF.

The chain combines TRBV2 with TRBJ2-7; TRBD2 matches 12 bases. The CDR3 extends over 16 amino acids. V lost 3 bases and J lost 3; bases outside the gene matches: 6. Germline V gene lookup returns CDR1 SNHLY and CDR2 FYNNEI. The CDR3 DNA reads as TGTGCCAGCAGTGACGGTGAACTAGCGGGAGGCTACGAGCAGTACTTC. Protein: CASSDGELAGGYEQYF.

In this sample, this clone turned up once. The J gene is TRBJ2-1, the V gene TRBV10-2; tentatively, D is TRBD1 (6 bases). The CDR3 has 14 amino acids. V was clipped by 3 bases and J by 6 bases, with 12 bases between them. CDR1 is WSHSY, CDR2 SAAADI, per germline. CDR3 bases: TGCGCCAGCAGTGATCAGGGGTCAGGCAATGAGCAGTTCTTC. Residues: CASSDQGSGNEQFF.

This clone was counted a single time. This rearrangement joins TRBV19 to TRBJ2-7, with D possibly called TRBD1 or TRBD2 (6 bases each). Trimming shortened V by 7 bases and J by 2 bases, and 15 bases separated the two germline ends. The CDR3 is 14 residues long. Per germline, CDR1 LNHDA and CDR2 SQIVND (reference sequence). The CDR3 DNA reads TGTGCCAGTATCTCAGGCGGGACACCCTACGAGCAGTACTTC. Translated: CASISGGTPYEQYF.

The chain is built from TRBV19 and TRBJ2-2, with D possibly being TRBD2 (5 bases). The germline CDR1 and CDR2 sequences are LNHDA and SQIVND (reference sequence). The CDR3 is made up of 15 amino acids. Trimming removed 9 bases from V and 6 bases from J, with 20 bases in between. The chain's CDR3 is CASTLGGSVAGELFF. The CDR3 DNA reads TGTGCCAGCACCCTGGGTGGGAGTGTCGCCGGGGAGCTGTTTTTT.

The V and J genes are TRBV14 and TRBJ2-1, with D perhaps TRBD2 (7 bases). The germline CDR1 and CDR2 sequences are SGHDN and FVKESK. V lost 1 base and J 6 bases, leaving 13 bases between the germline ends. There are 15 residues in the CDR3. CDR3 DNA sequence: TGTGCCAGCAGCCAAGTTAGGGGAGGGGGCAATGAGCAGTTCTTC. Residues: CASSQVRGGGNEQFF.

The V call is TRBV7-9, the J call TRBJ2-5; 7 bases fit TRBD2. This CDR3 spans 14 amino acids. Germline loops: CDR1 SEHNR, CDR2 FQNEAQ (reference sequence). The V gene end was trimmed by 4 bases and the J gene end by 5 bases; junction bases not matched to a gene: 7. Written as DNA, the CDR3 is TGTGCCAGCAGCTCTTTGGCGGGGGTCGAGACCCAGTACTTC. Protein: CASSSLAGVETQYF. Complete variable domain (other parts from reference TRBV7-9 and TRBJ2-5): DTGVSQNPRHKITKRGQNVTFRCDPISEHNRLYWYRQTLGQGPEFLTYFQNEAQLEKSRLLSDRFSAERPKGSFSTLEIQRTEQGDSAMYLCASSSLAGVETQYFGPGTRLLVL.

The chain combines TRBV2 with TRBJ1-2; D unresolved. The germline V gene encodes CDR1 SNHLY and CDR2 FYNNEI. V gave up 7 bases and J gave up 5 bases, with 17 bases separating them. The CDR3 is made up of 14 amino acids. CDR3 nucleotides: TGTGCCAGCACCCCTTCCGGGCCGGGGTATGGCTACACCTTC. It translates to CASTPSGPGYGYTF.

The CDR3 is CASSRGSTDTQYF. Written as DNA, the CDR3 is TGTGCCAGCAGCAGGGGTAGCACAGATACGCAGTATTTT. This sequence joins TRBV5-4 and TRBJ2-3; D possibly corresponds to TRBD1 (5 bases). The V end lost 4 bases, the J end lost 0 bases, and 6 bases lay between the germline ends. Germline V gene lookup returns CDR1 SGHNT and CDR2 YYREEE (reference sequence). The CDR3 spans 13 residues. The full variable domain, rest sourced from reference TRBV5-4 and TRBJ2-3, is ETGVTQSPTHLIKTRGQQVTLRCSSQSGHNTVSWYQQALGQGPQFIFQYYREEENGRGNFPPRFSGLQFPNYSSELNVNALELDDSALYLCASSRGSTDTQYFGPGTRLTVL.

J is TRBJ2-1 and V is TRBV2, with D perhaps matching TRBD1 (5 bases). Germline assignment: CDR1 SNHLY and CDR2 FYNNEI. Deletions cut 8 bases from V and 0 bases from J, with 8 bases between. The CDR3 runs 13 residues. The CDR3 DNA sequence: TGTGCCAGCCACAGGAGCTCCTACAATGAGCAGTTCTTC. This translates into CASHRSSYNEQFF.

V usage is TRBV2 and J usage is TRBJ2-2; 8 nucleotides agree with TRBD2. The CDR3 has 13 amino acids. J lost 5 bases, V lost 8 bases, and 4 bases had no gene match. Per germline, CDR1 SNHLY and CDR2 FYNNEI. The DNA of the CDR3 is TGTGCCAGCCTGACTAGCGTGACCGGGGAGCTGTTTTTT. Its protein is CASLTSVTGELFF.

The chain joins TRBV18 to TRBJ2-7; TRBD1 agrees at 7 bases. V trimming: 1 base; J trimming: 6 bases; junction bases outside the gene matches: 6. The germline CDR1 and CDR2 sequences are KGHSH and LQKENI. CDR3 length: 14 residues. The CDR3 region is CASSPLHRGGEQYF. In DNA, the CDR3 is TGTGCCAGCTCACCACTTCACAGGGGTGGCGAGCAGTACTTC.

V and J are TRBV30 and TRBJ1-2; TRBD1 aligns across 7 bases. Germline lookup yields CDR1 GTSNPN and CDR2 SVGIG (reference sequence). The CDR3 length is 14 residues. J lost 4 bases, V lost 2 bases, and 7 bases had no gene match. In DNA, the CDR3 is TGTGCCTGGAGTAAAGACAGGGATTTCTATGGCTACACCTTC. Translation gives CAWSKDRDFYGYTF.

The CDR3 loop reads CASSFFGASGSTDTQYF. The CDR3 DNA reads TGTGCCAGCAGCTTTTTCGGGGCTAGCGGGAGTACCGATACGCAGTATTTT. This chain connects TRBV11-2 to TRBJ2-3; 10 bases map to TRBD2. CDR1 is SGHAT, CDR2 FQNNGV, per germline. V trimming: 3 bases; J trimming: 6 bases; junction bases outside the gene matches: 12. The CDR3 spans 17 residues. The variable domain in full, completed from reference TRBV11-2 and TRBJ2-3, reads EAGVAQSPRYKIIEKRQSVAFWCNPISGHATLYWYQQILGQGPKLLIQFQNNGVVDDSQLPKDRFSAERLKGVDSTLKIQPAKLEDSAVYLCASSFFGASGSTDTQYFGPGTRLTVL.

In DNA, the CDR3 is TGTGCCAGCAGCGGGGGACTAGTAGATAGTACAGATACGCAGTATTTT. Its protein product is CASSGGLVDSTDTQYF. The chain employs TRBV9 and TRBJ2-3; 8 bases match TRBD2. CDR3 size: 16 residues. After removal of 3 bases from V and 3 bases from J, the junction contained 9 bases not matched to a gene. CDR1 is SGDLS and CDR2 is YYNGEE in the germline V gene. Full variable domain (missing parts from reference TRBV9 and TRBJ2-3): DSGVTQTPKHLITATGQRVTLRCSPRSGDLSVYWYQQSLDQGLQFLIQYYNGEERAKGNILERFSAQQFPDLHSELNLSSLELGDSALYFCASSGGLVDSTDTQYFGPGTRLTVL.

J is TRBJ1-3 and V is TRBV5-1; maybe TRBD1 (6 bases). The CDR3 loop spans 14 amino acids. Germline V CDR1 and CDR2: SGHRS, YFSETQ. V lost 3 bases, J lost 4 bases, and 11 bases lay in between. CDR3 sequence: CASSSRGGGNTIYF. The CDR3, as DNA: TGCGCCAGCAGCTCAAGGGGGGGCGGAAACACCATATATTTT.

This chain joins TRBV5-1 and TRBJ2-3; 7 bases match TRBD1. The CDR3 consists of 15 residues. Looked up from germline, CDR1 is SGHRS and CDR2 is YFSETQ. Losses at the gene ends were 0 bases for V and 0 bases for J; bases not matched to a gene: 1. The CDR3 spells CASSLADRSTDTQYF. The CDR3 nucleotides are TGCGCCAGCAGCTTGGCGGACAGGAGCACAGATACGCAGTATTTT.